The present TCR beta chain was sequenced within a study of blood T cell repertoires in COVID-19. Whole-study context: Researchers got acute and convalescent COVID-19 samples from the United States, Italy and Spain. Nucleic acid was either cDNA or gDNA, and it came from T cells, B-cell-depleted T cells, or PBMCs.

How the authors handled the data: Estimates of nucleated cell counts were drawn from the amplification of reference gene primers. Libraries were prepared by immunoSEQ multiplex PCR; TCRdb keeps only in-frame clonotypes and omits some of them. That table supplies the V and J calls and clone size; D and trimming were determined from the DNA. The sample has some 400,000 clones; more than 75% are singletons. With V trimmed by 2 bases and J by 7 bases, 11 bases remained unmatched. CDR3 length equals 17 residues. CDR1 and CDR2 (germline): MNHNS, SASEGT. This TCR came from a human donor in a cohort sampled during active COVID-19. Sequencing was performed on peripheral blood. The chain has TRBV6-1 and TRBJ1-2, with TRBD1 identical over 12 bases. CDR3 residues: CASSEWVWDRGRFGYTF. The CDR3 DNA follows: TGTGCCAGCAGTGAATGGGTCTGGGACAGGGGGCGTTTTGGCTACACCTTC.